These 27 T cell receptor beta chains came from one sample sequenced in a study of CD8 T cells in ankylosing spondylitis. TCRdb used MiXCR to reprocess the 5' RACE reads, holding one entry per CDR3 protein. The data show a few hundred thousand distinct CDR3 sequences, with roughly a tenth seen just once and 20% to 25% held by the top ten. Input material: blood, either unsorted or a sorted T cell fraction (not recorded which). Receptors originate from a male donor with ankylosing spondylitis or in good health (not recorded which).

This clonotype was counted only a few times. The rearrangement uses TRBV29-1 and TRBJ2-5; 9 bases align to TRBD1. The CDR3 totals 12 residues. V shed 7 bases, J shed 2 bases, and the junction held 2 bases outside the gene matches. CDR1 SQVTM and CDR2 ANQGSEA come from the germline V gene. The CDR3 here is CSGDREQETQYF. The CDR3 DNA sequence: TGCAGCGGGGACAGGGAACAAGAGACCCAGTACTTC.

This clonotype occurred many times. This chain connects TRBV12-3 or TRBV12-4 to TRBJ1-2; 8 nucleotides agree with TRBD1. J lost 4 bases, V lost 6 bases, and 7 bases had no gene match. The CDR3 totals 14 residues. Here the CDR3 DNA reads TGTGCCAGCAGACCGTTGGACAGGGTCTATGGCTACACCTTC. Its translation: CASRPLDRVYGYTF.

The chain is built from TRBV7-2 and TRBJ2-7, with D possibly TRBD1 on 7 matching bases. Per germline, CDR1 SGHTA and CDR2 FQGNSA. The V end was cut by 7 bases, the J end by 0 bases, with 13 bases between. This CDR3 has 14 residues. This CDR3 reads CASNPGGISYEQYF. The CDR3 coding sequence is TGTGCCAGCAACCCAGGGGGGATCTCCTACGAGCAGTACTTC.

This clonotype was seen ten or more times. The CDR3 nucleotides read TGTGCCAGCAGCTTAGCGCGCACAGATACGCAGTATTTT. Translation gives CASSLARTDTQYF. The gene calls are TRBV7-2 and TRBJ2-3; D is uncertain. The CDR3 is 13 amino acids. The V end was cut by 0 bases, the J end by 1 base, with 2 bases between. Germline CDR1 is SGHTA and CDR2 is FQGNSA.

There are many counts of this clonotype. The chain recombines TRBV28 with TRBJ1-2; 8 nucleotides align to TRBD1. Germline V gives CDR1 MDHEN, CDR2 SYDVKM. The CDR3 is 15 residues long. The V and J ends lost 4 bases and 4 bases, in that order; junction bases with no gene match: 8. Here the CDR3 DNA reads TGTGCCAGCAGTTCCTCCCGACAGGGGCCCTATGGCTACACCTTC. It encodes CASSSSRQGPYGYTF.

The table lists this clonotype with a few counts. This chain connects TRBV15 to TRBJ2-3, with 7 bases lining up with TRBD2. This CDR3 contains 16 residues. The V gene's germline CDR1 is LNHNV and CDR2 YYDKDF (reference sequence). Unmatched junction bases numbered 8, after V lost 2 bases and J lost 3 bases. CDR3 bases: TGTGCCACCAGCAGACGGAGCGGGGTGGGGACAGATACGCAGTATTTT. This codes for CATSRRSGVGTDTQYF.

This clonotype was seen a few times. The chain is built from TRBV6-5 and TRBJ2-7; 13 positions match TRBD2. The V and J ends lost 0 bases and 3 bases, in that order; junction bases with no gene match: 11. The CDR3 has 19 residues. In germline, CDR1 is MNHEY, CDR2 SVGAGI. The CDR3 nucleotides are TGTGCCAGCAGTTACTCGGTCGCTCCCGGGACTAGCGGGGTCTACGAGCAGTACTTC. It encodes CASSYSVAPGTSGVYEQYF.

This clonotype showed up just a few times. The rearrangement links TRBV5-1 to TRBJ2-7; a weak D match, TRBD2 (5 bases). The CDR3 contains 16 residues. The germline V gene has CDR1 SGHRS and CDR2 YFSETQ. V was cut by 3 bases and J by 1 base, with 17 bases left in between. This CDR3 reads CASSYGGQAESYEQYF. The CDR3 DNA sequence: TGCGCCAGCAGCTACGGAGGTCAGGCAGAGTCCTACGAGCAGTACTTC.

This clonotype was recorded a few times. The V gene is TRBV6-1, the J gene TRBJ2-7; tentative D call: TRBD1 (7 bases). This CDR3 is built from 15 residues. Germline CDR1 is MNHNS and CDR2 is SASEGT. V was trimmed by 3 bases and J by 4 bases, leaving 16 bases between them. The CDR3 sequence: CASSEFEGAGYEQYF. Here the CDR3 DNA reads TGTGCCAGCAGTGAGTTCGAGGGGGCGGGATACGAGCAGTACTTC.

This clonotype was detected many times. V gene TRBV5-5 combines with J gene TRBJ1-1; perhaps TRBD1 as D (5 bases). The CDR3 has 16 residues. V shed 0 bases and J shed 4 bases, with 16 bases lying between them. The V gene's germline CDR1 is SGHKS and CDR2 YYEKEE (reference sequence). In DNA, the CDR3 is TGTGCCAGCAGCTTGGAGCTTAGGGGTGGTGGCACTGAAGCTTTCTTT. It specifies CASSLELRGGGTEAFF.

The V and J genes are TRBV6-2 or TRBV6-3 and TRBJ1-1; D call uncertain. The CDR3 is 12 residues long. Germline V gene lookup returns CDR1 MNHEY and CDR2 SVGEGT. With 4 bases removed from V and 6 bases from J, the gap between germline ends came to 9 bases. CDR3 sequence reads: CASSFRNSEAFF. CDR3 DNA sequence: TGTGCCAGCAGTTTCAGAAATTCTGAAGCTTTCTTT.

This clonotype has more than one count but fewer than ten. The chain couples TRBV3-1 to TRBJ1-1; D gene ambiguous. The V end was cut by 3 bases, the J end by 5 bases, with 10 bases between. CDR3 length: 13 residues. From germline, CDR1 is LGHDT and CDR2 YNNKEL (reference sequence). CDR3 protein: CASSQPRRTEAFF. The CDR3 DNA is TGTGCCAGCAGCCAGCCTAGAAGAACTGAAGCTTTCTTT.

This clonotype was found many times. The chain couples TRBV20-1 to TRBJ2-3; 7 nucleotides align to TRBD2. The CDR3 contains 14 residues. Trimming took 1 base from V and 6 from J; bases not matched to a gene: 7. The germline CDR1 and CDR2 sequences are DFQATT and SNEGSKA (reference sequence). The CDR3 is CSARGIAGADTQYF. The DNA for the CDR3 is TGCAGTGCTAGAGGGATAGCGGGCGCGGATACGCAGTATTTT.

This clonotype was detected ten times or more. The V gene is TRBV5-1, the J gene TRBJ1-1; 9 bases agree with TRBD1. CDR3 size: 18 residues. Germline lookup yields CDR1 SGHRS and CDR2 YFSETQ. Trimming cost V 2 bases and J 1 base; bases outside gene matches: 12. The CDR3, as DNA: TGCGCCAGCAGCTTCGGACAGGGGATTGGAATGGGGAACACTGAAGCTTTCTTT. Amino acids: CASSFGQGIGMGNTEAFF.

In its sample, this clonotype was seen many times. V and J are TRBV9 and TRBJ2-3, with 12 bases that match TRBD2. Trimming cost V 4 bases and J 0 bases; bases outside gene matches: 9. Germline V gives CDR1 SGDLS, CDR2 YYNGEE. The CDR3 is made up of 18 amino acids. In DNA, the CDR3 is TGTGCCAGCAGCTTAACTAGCGGGGGGACCCGGAGCACAGATACGCAGTATTTT. It specifies CASSLTSGGTRSTDTQYF.

This clonotype was seen at least ten times. This chain uses TRBV7-2 with TRBJ2-3, with TRBD1 matching over 9 bases. Germline V CDR1 and CDR2: SGHTA, FQGNSA. The CDR3 has 16 residues. V gave up 1 base and J gave up 2 bases; unmatched junction bases: 4. In DNA form, the CDR3 reads TGTGCCAGCAGCTTAGGCGGGACAGGGTTCACAGATACGCAGTATTTT. Amino acids: CASSLGGTGFTDTQYF.

To note about this clonotype: A read error may be the cause here, since a much bigger clone is one base away. Here the CDR3 reads CASSLAPPGNENYGNTF. The CDR3, as DNA: TGTGCCAGCAGTTTAGCGCCTCCTGGGAACGAGAACTATGGCAACACCTTC. The V gene is TRBV12-3 or TRBV12-4, the J gene TRBJ1-2, with unresolved D. The CDR3 has 17 amino acids.

This clonotype occurred many times. The chain employs TRBV28 and TRBJ1-4; D is perhaps TRBD1 (5 bases). Germline CDR1 MDHEN, CDR2 SYDVKM. There are 14 residues in the CDR3. V lost 5 bases, J lost 8 bases, and 15 bases lay in between. This CDR3 reads CASSQGRLSEKLFF. DNA for the CDR3: TGTGCCAGCAGTCAGGGACGGCTAAGCGAAAAACTGTTTTTT.

In its sample, this clonotype was seen many times. This chain uses TRBV7-8 with TRBJ2-7; D uncertain. Trimming removed 5 bases from V and 3 bases from J, with 5 bases in between. The CDR3 is made up of 11 amino acids. The V gene's germline CDR1 is SGHVS and CDR2 FQNEAQ. The CDR3 nucleotides are TGTGCCAGCAGCGTCCACTACGAGCAGTACTTC. This sequence encodes CASSVHYEQYF. The variable domain in full, completed from reference TRBV7-8 and TRBJ2-7, reads GAGVSQSPRYKVAKRGQDVALRCDPISGHVSLFWYQQALGQGPEFLTYFQNEAQLDKSGLPSDRFFAERPEGSVSTLKIQRTQQEDSAVYLCASSVHYEQYFGPGTRLTVT.

This clonotype has more than one count but fewer than ten. The V call is TRBV5-1, the J call TRBJ1-4; 7 bases align to TRBD1. With V trimmed by 3 bases and J by 8 bases, 7 bases remained unmatched. The V gene's germline CDR1 is SGHRS and CDR2 YFSETQ. This CDR3 comprises 14 residues. The CDR3 nucleotides read TGCGCCAGCAGCTCCCAGGGGGTTGGGGAAAAACTGTTTTTT. Amino acid sequence: CASSSQGVGEKLFF.

This clonotype was counted ten times or more. This chain joins TRBV24-1 and TRBJ1-2; D gene unclear. The CDR3 runs to 14 residues. CDR1 and CDR2 from the germline V gene are KGHDR and SFDVKD. Trimming took 3 bases from V and 4 from J, leaving 11 bases between them. This CDR3 reads CATSDNQAVYGYTF. The CDR3 DNA follows: TGTGCCACCAGTGATAACCAGGCGGTCTATGGCTACACCTTC.

This clonotype was seen at least ten times. V is TRBV20-1 and J is TRBJ2-7; TRBD1 agrees at 7 bases. The CDR3 consists of 13 residues. Looked up from germline, CDR1 is DFQATT and CDR2 is SNEGSKA (reference sequence). J was trimmed by 0 bases and V by 3 bases; bases with no gene match: 2. The CDR3 is CSARTGSSYEQYF. The CDR3 DNA reads TGCAGTGCTAGGACAGGGAGCTCCTACGAGCAGTACTTC.

This clonotype showed up many times. V and J are TRBV7-8 and TRBJ2-3; TRBD2 aligns across 7 bases. The CDR3 spans 16 residues. V trimming: 1 base; J trimming: 2 bases; junction bases outside the gene matches: 6. CDR1 and CDR2 from the germline V gene are SGHVS and FQNEAQ. The CDR3 is CASSLGGGISTDTQYF. CDR3 in DNA: TGTGCCAGCAGCTTAGGGGGAGGGATCTCCACAGATACGCAGTATTTT.

Points on this clonotype: A much larger clone lies a single base off, so this may be a read error. The chain is built from TRBV5-1 and TRBJ2-5; 7 positions match TRBD1. This CDR3 spans 16 amino acids. J lost 1 base, V lost 1 base, and 7 bases had no gene match. Germline CDR1 and CDR2: SGHRS and YFSETQ. The CDR3 coding sequence is TGCGCCAGCAGCTTGAGGTCCACAGGGGTCCAAGAGACCCAGTACTTC. This encodes CASSLRSTGVQETQYF.

This clonotype was seen at least ten times. The chain recombines TRBV5-6 with TRBJ2-3; D remains unclear. Germline assignment: CDR1 SGHDT and CDR2 YYEEEE. Trimming took off 4 bases at V and 6 bases at J, with 18 bases between the two ends. The CDR3 loop spans 15 amino acids. The CDR3 DNA is TGTGCCAGCAGCCCCCTCATTCCAGGTTCCGATACGCAGTATTTT. It yields the protein CASSPLIPGSDTQYF.

At least ten counts were recorded for this clonotype. This chain connects TRBV5-1 to TRBJ2-3; D unclear. Between the trimmed V and J ends, which lost 2 bases and 2 bases, there was a span of 12 bases. Germline lookup yields CDR1 SGHRS and CDR2 YFSETQ. The CDR3 extends over 15 amino acids. CDR3 region: CASSFSTSSTDTQYF. In DNA form, the CDR3 reads TGCGCCAGCAGCTTCTCTACCTCCTCCACAGATACGCAGTATTTT.

This clonotype was counted many times. The CDR3 sequence is CASSLTGGAWNSPLHF. In DNA form, the CDR3 reads TGTGCCAGCAGCTTAACAGGGGGCGCGTGGAATTCACCCCTCCACTTT. The genes are TRBV5-6 and TRBJ1-6; TRBD1 matches 9 bases. The germline V gene has CDR1 SGHDT and CDR2 YYEEEE. The ends lost 2 bases at V and 7 bases at J; junction bases unmatched: 7. The length of the CDR3 is 16 residues.